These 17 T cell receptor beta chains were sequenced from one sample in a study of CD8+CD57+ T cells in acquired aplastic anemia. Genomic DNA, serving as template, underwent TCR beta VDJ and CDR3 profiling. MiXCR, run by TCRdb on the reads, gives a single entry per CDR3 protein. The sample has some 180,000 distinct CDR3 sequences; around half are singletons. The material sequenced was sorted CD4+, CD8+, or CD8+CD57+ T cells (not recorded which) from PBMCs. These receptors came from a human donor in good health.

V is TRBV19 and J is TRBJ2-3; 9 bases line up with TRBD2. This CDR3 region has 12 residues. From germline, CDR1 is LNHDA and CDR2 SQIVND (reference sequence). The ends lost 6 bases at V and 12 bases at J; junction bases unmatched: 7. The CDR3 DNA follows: TGTGCCAGTAGGACTAGCGGATACGCACAGTATTTT. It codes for CASRTSGYAQYF.

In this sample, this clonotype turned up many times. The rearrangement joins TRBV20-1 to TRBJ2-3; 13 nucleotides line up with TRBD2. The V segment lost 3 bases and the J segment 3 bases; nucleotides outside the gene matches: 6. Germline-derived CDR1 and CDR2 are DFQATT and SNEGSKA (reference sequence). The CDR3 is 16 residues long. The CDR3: CSARMGLAGSTDTQYF. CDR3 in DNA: TGCAGTGCTAGGATGGGACTAGCGGGGAGTACAGATACGCAGTATTTT.

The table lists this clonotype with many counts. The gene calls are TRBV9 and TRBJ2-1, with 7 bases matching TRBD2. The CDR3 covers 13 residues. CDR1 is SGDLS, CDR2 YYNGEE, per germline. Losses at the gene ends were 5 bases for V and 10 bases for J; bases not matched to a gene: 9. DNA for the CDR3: TGTGCCAGCAGGAAAGAACCGGGACTAGAGCAGTTCTTC. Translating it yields CASRKEPGLEQFF.

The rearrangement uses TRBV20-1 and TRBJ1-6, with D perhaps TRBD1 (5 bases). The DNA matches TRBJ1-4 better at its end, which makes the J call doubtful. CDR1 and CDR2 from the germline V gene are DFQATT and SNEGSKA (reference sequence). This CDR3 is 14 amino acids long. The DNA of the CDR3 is TGCAGTGCTAGAGAAGGGGCTGGTAATGAAAAACTGTTTTTT. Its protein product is CSAREGAGNEKLFF.

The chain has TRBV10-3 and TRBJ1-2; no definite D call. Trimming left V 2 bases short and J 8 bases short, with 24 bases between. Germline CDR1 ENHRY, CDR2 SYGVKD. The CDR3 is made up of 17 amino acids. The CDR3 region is CAISEPAGIGKYRGYTF. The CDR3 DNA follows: TGTGCCATCAGTGAGCCCGCTGGCATAGGGAAATATCGAGGCTACACCTTC.

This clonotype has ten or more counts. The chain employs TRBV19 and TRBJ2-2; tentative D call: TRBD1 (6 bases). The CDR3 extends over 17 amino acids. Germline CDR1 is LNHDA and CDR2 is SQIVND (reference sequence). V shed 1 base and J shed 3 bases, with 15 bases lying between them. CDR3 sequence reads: CASSIVGQPPHTGELFF. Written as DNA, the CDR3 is TGTGCCAGTAGTATAGTAGGACAGCCACCCCACACCGGGGAGCTGTTTTTT.

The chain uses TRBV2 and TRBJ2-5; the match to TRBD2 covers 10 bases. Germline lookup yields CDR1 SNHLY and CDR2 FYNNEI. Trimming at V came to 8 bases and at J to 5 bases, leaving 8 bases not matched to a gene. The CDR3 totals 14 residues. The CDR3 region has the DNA TGTGCCAGCCGAAGGACTAGCGGTGGTGAGACCCAGTACTTC. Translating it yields CASRRTSGGETQYF.

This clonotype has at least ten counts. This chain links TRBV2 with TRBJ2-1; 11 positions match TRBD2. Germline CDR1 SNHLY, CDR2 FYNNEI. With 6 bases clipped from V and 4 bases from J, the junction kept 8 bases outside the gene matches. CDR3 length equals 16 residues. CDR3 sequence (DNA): TGTGCCAGCAGGGGGACTAGCGGAGCCGGATACAATGAGCAGTTCTTC. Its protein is CASRGTSGAGYNEQFF.

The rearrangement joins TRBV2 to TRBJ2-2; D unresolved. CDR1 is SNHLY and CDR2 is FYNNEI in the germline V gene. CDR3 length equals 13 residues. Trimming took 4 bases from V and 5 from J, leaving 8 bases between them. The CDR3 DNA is TGTGCCAGCAGTGGTCTAGGGACCGGGGAGCTGTTTTTT. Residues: CASSGLGTGELFF.

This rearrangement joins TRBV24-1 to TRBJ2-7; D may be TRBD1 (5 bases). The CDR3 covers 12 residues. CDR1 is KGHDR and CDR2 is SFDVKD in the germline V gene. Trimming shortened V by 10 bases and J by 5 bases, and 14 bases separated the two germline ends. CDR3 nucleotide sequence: TGTGCCACAAGTTCAGGGTTCAACGAGCAGTACTTC. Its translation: CATSSGFNEQYF.

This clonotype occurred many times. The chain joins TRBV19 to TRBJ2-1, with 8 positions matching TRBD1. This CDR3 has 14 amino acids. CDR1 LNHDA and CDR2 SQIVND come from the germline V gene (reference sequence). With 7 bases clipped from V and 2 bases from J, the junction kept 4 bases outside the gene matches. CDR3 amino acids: CASKPDRAYNEQFF. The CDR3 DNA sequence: TGTGCCAGTAAACCGGACAGGGCCTACAATGAGCAGTTCTTC.

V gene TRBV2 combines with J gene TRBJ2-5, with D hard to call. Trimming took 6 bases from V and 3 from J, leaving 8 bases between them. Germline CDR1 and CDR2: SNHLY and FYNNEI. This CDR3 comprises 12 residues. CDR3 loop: CASRIWKETQYF. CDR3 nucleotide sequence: TGTGCCAGCAGAATTTGGAAAGAGACCCAGTACTTC. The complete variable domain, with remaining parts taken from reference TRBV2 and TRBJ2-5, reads EPEVTQTPSHQVTQMGQEVILRCVPISNHLYFYWYRQILGQKVEFLVSFYNNEISEKSEIFDDQFSVERPDGSNFTLKIRSTKLEDSAMYFCASRIWKETQYFGPGTRLLVL.

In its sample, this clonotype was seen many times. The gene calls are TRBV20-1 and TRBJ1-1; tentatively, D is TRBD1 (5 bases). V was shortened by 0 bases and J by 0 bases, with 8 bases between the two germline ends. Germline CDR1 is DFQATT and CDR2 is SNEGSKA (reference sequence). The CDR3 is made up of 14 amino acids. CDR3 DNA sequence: TGCAGTGCTAGAGAGGGGCCGATGAACACTGAAGCTTTCTTT. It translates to CSAREGPMNTEAFF.

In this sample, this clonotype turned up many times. In DNA, the CDR3 is TGTGCCAGTAGTGCCGGCTCTGCAGGGGTGTATGGCTACACCTTC. This gives the protein CASSAGSAGVYGYTF. The V and J genes are TRBV19 and TRBJ1-2; weak D call: TRBD1 (6 bases). The germline CDR1 and CDR2 sequences are LNHDA and SQIVND (reference sequence). This CDR3 has 15 amino acids. Deletions cut 5 bases from V and 5 bases from J, with 18 bases between.

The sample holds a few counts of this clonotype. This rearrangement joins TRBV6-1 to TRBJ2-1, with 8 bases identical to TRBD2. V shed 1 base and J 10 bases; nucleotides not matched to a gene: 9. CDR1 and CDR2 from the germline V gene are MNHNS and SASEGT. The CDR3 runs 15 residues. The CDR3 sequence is CASSEVPTGGREQFF. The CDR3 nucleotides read TGTGCCAGCAGTGAAGTGCCAACGGGAGGGCGCGAGCAGTTCTTC.

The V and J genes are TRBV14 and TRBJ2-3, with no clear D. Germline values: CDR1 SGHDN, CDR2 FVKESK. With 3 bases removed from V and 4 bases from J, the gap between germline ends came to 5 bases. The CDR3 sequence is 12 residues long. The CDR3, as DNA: TGTGCCAGCAGCCAGTTGTCAGATACGCAGTATTTT. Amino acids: CASSQLSDTQYF.

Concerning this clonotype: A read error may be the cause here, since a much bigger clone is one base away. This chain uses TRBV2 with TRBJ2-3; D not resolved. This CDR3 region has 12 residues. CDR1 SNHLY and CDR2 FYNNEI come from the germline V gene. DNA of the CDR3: TGTGCCAGCAGTGCCAGCACAGATACGCGGTATTTT. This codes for CASSASTDTRYF.